The T cell receptor beta chain described here comes from a study of cytomegalovirus exposure and HLA in healthy donors (dated by TCRdb to about 2017). The study in broad terms: According to a later analysis, one platform produced both the 100 to 150 validation repertoires and the roughly 640 repertoires of the first cohort. A separate validation cohort of over a hundred different subjects was used in addition to the roughly 640-subject first cohort. The study aimed to test whether cataloging public T cell receptors could reveal signatures of past pathogen exposure. High-throughput TCR immunosequencing, statistical association of individual TCRs with disease status, and machine learning were combined to predict cytomegalovirus infection status.

Receptor amplification or capture employed the immunoSEQ multiplex PCR assay. The paper's processing steps were these. A statistical classification framework was built for diagnosing cytomegalovirus status from the catalog of TCR beta chain sequences. In TCRdb, the immuneACCESS table is reduced to in-frame sequences with V and J assigned. These tables do not hold every clone; where another copy was compared, an unresolved V gene accounts for under half, and the others remain unexplained. V and J calls and clone size are those listed in that table; D and trimming were worked out from the DNA. In all, the sample holds 180,000 or so clones, and roughly 84% of those were seen once. The ten largest clones represent roughly 13% of the sample. General conclusions and limits of the study: A later analysis had no HLA typing for the validation cohort, so co-occurrence there was scored across all 130 or so repertoires. The authors suggested that the approach could potentially be extended to other disease states and immunological phenotypes. Subsequent analysis determined that TCRs grouped into clusters in the first cohort also showed a tendency toward co-occurrence across the 120 validation repertoires, and roughly 94% of cluster scores exceeded 0. Across donors, most TCR sequences were observed very rarely, whereas some public TCRs were present in many individuals. The classifier was reported to diagnose cytomegalovirus status with high specificity and sensitivity in both the original and validation cohorts. In vitro tests confirmed that a few of the cytomegalovirus-associated TCR beta chains recognize cytomegalovirus antigens. The study gave a list of over 150 TCR beta chains associated with cytomegalovirus.

This clone qualifies as medium-sized (0.01 to 0.1%). It lacks a known antigen. There are no base qualities to consult, and no much larger clone falls within one base. Separate from the approximately 670-subject first cohort, the validation cohort of about 120 subjects was the group to which the donors belonged. CDR1 SGHDN and CDR2 FVKESK are derived from the germline V gene. The junction shows trimming of 4 bases on V and 2 bases on J, and the gene matches do not reach 4 bases of it. The CDR3 runs 14 amino acids, cysteine and phenylalanine included. Just the 42-base CDR3 DNA is kept, in frame starting at base 1.

The chain is assembled from TRBV14 and TRBJ1-2; TRBD1 fits 7 bases in the junction. Sample: PBMCs. The receptor was isolated from a woman aged 25 to 39 in good health and CMV-seropositive. The nucleotide sequence is given as TGTGCCAGCAGCCCCCCGGGACAGAACTATGGCTACACCTTC. This yields the protein CASSPPGQNYGYTF.